The 25 T cell receptor beta chains given below trace back to one sample, sequenced in a study of identical twins. TCRdb reprocessed the 5' RACE reads with MiXCR, giving one entry per CDR3 protein. The table records a few hundred thousand distinct CDR3 sequences, about a fifth of them present only once. The source material was naive T cells sorted from blood. These receptors came from a man in his fifties in good health.

This clonotype turned up a few times. The genes are TRBV15 and TRBJ1-1; D is perhaps TRBD1 (5 bases). V was shortened by 5 bases and J by 4 bases, with 17 bases between the two germline ends. In germline, CDR1 is LNHNV, CDR2 YYDKDF (reference sequence). The length of the CDR3 is 15 residues. In nucleotides, the CDR3 is TGTGCCACCAGCCCCCGGGGGGGGTCGGGCACTGAAGCTTTCTTT. It yields the protein CATSPRGGSGTEAFF.

The table lists this clonotype with a few counts. The rearrangement links TRBV6-2 or TRBV6-3 to TRBJ1-1; D is unresolved. This CDR3 contains 12 residues. Between the trimmed V and J ends, which lost 0 bases and 11 bases, there was a span of 10 bases. From germline, CDR1 is MNHEY and CDR2 SVGEGT. The CDR3 region is CASSYSNSAAFF. In DNA form, the CDR3 reads TGTGCCAGCAGTTACTCGAACTCCGCGGCTTTCTTT.

As for this clonotype: A much larger clone differs from this one at a single base, so this may be a read error. The chain is built from TRBV18 and TRBJ1-1, with D perhaps TRBD1 (5 bases). CDR1 is KGHSH and CDR2 is LQKENI in the germline V gene. Trimming took off 4 bases at V and 2 bases at J, with 8 bases between the two ends. The CDR3 is 13 amino acids. The chain's CDR3 is CASSRQINTEAFF. CDR3 bases: TGTGCCAGCTCACGACAGATTAACACTGAAGCTTTCTTT.

The chain joins TRBV29-1 to TRBJ2-3, with D unclear. Trimming removed 4 bases at V and 2 bases at J, with 10 bases between. The CDR3 is 13 amino acids. Per the germline V gene, CDR1 is SQVTM and CDR2 is ANQGSEA. In DNA form, the CDR3 reads TGCAGCGTTGCTAGAGGCCCCACAGATACGCAGTATTTT. This encodes CSVARGPTDTQYF.

This clonotype was found many times. This chain connects TRBV18 to TRBJ2-5, with 11 bases matching TRBD2. The V gene end was trimmed by 3 bases and the J gene end by 2 bases; junction bases not matched to a gene: 8. The CDR3 contains 17 residues. The germline CDR1 and CDR2 sequences are KGHSH and LQKENI. The CDR3 nucleotides read TGTGCCAGCTCACCTACCCCACGGACTAGCGGGCAAGAGACCCAGTACTTC. Protein product: CASSPTPRTSGQETQYF.

In its sample, this clonotype was seen many times. This chain connects TRBV20-1 to TRBJ2-7, with 14 bases that match TRBD2. Germline V gives CDR1 DFQATT, CDR2 SNEGSKA (reference sequence). Germline trimming cut 3 bases from V and 7 bases from J; bases unmatched to any gene: 8. CDR3 size: 15 residues. The CDR3 loop reads CSARDGTSGRKEQYF. CDR3 sequence (DNA): TGCAGTGCTAGGGATGGGACTAGCGGGAGAAAAGAGCAGTACTTC.

Many counts were recorded for this clonotype. The chain carries TRBV12-3 or TRBV12-4 and TRBJ1-4; TRBD1 matches at 7 bases. Trimming removed 6 bases from V and 7 bases from J; junction bases left unmatched: 11. The CDR3 contains 15 residues. CDR3 sequence reads: CASSPRPYRGEKLFF. The CDR3 nucleotides read TGTGCCAGCAGCCCTCGCCCTTACAGGGGTGAAAAACTGTTTTTT.

The chain employs TRBV7-2 and TRBJ2-3; 8 bases agree with TRBD2. Germline V CDR1 and CDR2: SGHTA, FQGNSA. The trim removed 1 base at V and 3 bases at J, leaving 6 bases unmatched. The CDR3 contains 16 residues. CDR3 residues: CASSLVPGGPTDTQYF. CDR3 DNA: TGTGCCAGCAGCTTAGTTCCGGGGGGGCCGACAGATACGCAGTATTTT.

This clonotype has more than one count but fewer than ten. As DNA, the CDR3 is TGTGCCAGCAGTTCCGGACAGGGGGCCAAAAACATTCAGTACTTC. Protein product: CASSSGQGAKNIQYF. The rearrangement links TRBV6-2 or TRBV6-3 to TRBJ2-4; 9 positions agree with TRBD1. The V gene end was trimmed by 4 bases and the J gene end by 1 base; junction bases not matched to a gene: 2. Germline V lookup: CDR1 MNHEY, CDR2 SVGEGT. The CDR3 is 15 residues long.

The V and J genes are TRBV29-1 and TRBJ2-3; maybe TRBD1 (6 bases). Deletions cut 0 bases from V and 5 bases from J, with 15 bases between. Germline CDR1 and CDR2: SQVTM and ANQGSEA. The CDR3 length is 15 residues. CDR3 residues: CSVEDLGATLDTQYF. CDR3 coding DNA: TGCAGCGTTGAAGATTTGGGGGCCACACTAGATACGCAGTATTTT.

This clonotype has a count of ten or more. This chain links TRBV7-8 with TRBJ2-7, with D perhaps matching TRBD1 (5 bases). The CDR3 extends over 14 amino acids. V lost 5 bases to trimming and J lost 4 bases, with 15 bases between them. Germline assignment: CDR1 SGHVS and CDR2 FQNEAQ. The CDR3 DNA is TGTGCCAGCAGCGACAAAACAGGAAAGTACGAGCAGTACTTC. Translated: CASSDKTGKYEQYF. Full variable domain (remainder filled in from reference TRBV7-8 and TRBJ2-7): GAGVSQSPRYKVAKRGQDVALRCDPISGHVSLFWYQQALGQGPEFLTYFQNEAQLDKSGLPSDRFFAERPEGSVSTLKIQRTQQEDSAVYLCASSDKTGKYEQYFGPGTRLTVT.

The chain recombines TRBV7-2 with TRBJ2-7; no clear D gene. Per the germline V gene, CDR1 is SGHTA and CDR2 is FQGNSA. This CDR3 region has 13 residues. V lost 3 bases, J lost 7 bases, and 13 bases lay in between. CDR3 sequence (DNA): TGTGCCAGCAGCTTCGGGTCCCTGGGGGAGCAGTACTTC. Translated, it gives CASSFGSLGEQYF.

This clonotype was detected a few times. The genes are TRBV7-8 and TRBJ2-1; no clear D gene. Germline CDR1 and CDR2: SGHVS and FQNEAQ. V gave up 7 bases and J gave up 0 bases, with 7 bases separating them. CDR3 length: 13 residues. CDR3 residues: CASTVSSYNEQFF. In DNA, the CDR3 is TGTGCCAGCACCGTGAGCTCCTACAATGAGCAGTTCTTC.

This chain uses TRBV29-1 with TRBJ2-5, with D perhaps matching TRBD1 or TRBD2 (6 bases each). The V gene's germline CDR1 is SQVTM and CDR2 ANQGSEA. Trimming took 3 bases from V and 5 from J, leaving 13 bases between them. CDR3 length: 13 residues. CDR3 bases: TGCAGCGTTGAGGGGGCGGGAAGGGAGACCCAGTACTTC. Its protein is CSVEGAGRETQYF.

The chain couples TRBV5-1 to TRBJ2-2; D is uncertain. The CDR3 spans 15 residues. Trimming removed 4 bases at V and 5 bases at J, with 15 bases between. Germline V CDR1 and CDR2: SGHRS, YFSETQ. CDR3 amino acids: CASSTEVHGTGELFF. In DNA, the CDR3 is TGCGCCAGCAGCACCGAGGTCCACGGGACCGGGGAGCTGTTTTTT.

The genes are TRBV18 and TRBJ2-2; D unresolved. Germline CDR1 KGHSH, CDR2 LQKENI. The length of the CDR3 is 14 residues. The V end lost 1 base, the J end lost 3 bases, and 6 bases lay between the germline ends. The DNA of the CDR3 is TGTGCCAGCTCACCACTTACGTACACCGGGGAGCTGTTTTTT. It is translated as CASSPLTYTGELFF.

The CDR3 DNA reads TGCGCCAGCAGCTTGGGTGAAGGCGGCTATGGCTACACCTTC. Its protein is CASSLGEGGYGYTF. The chain uses TRBV5-1 and TRBJ1-2; D is unclear. V was cut by 0 bases and J by 4 bases, with 10 bases left in between. The CDR3 loop spans 14 amino acids. Per germline, CDR1 SGHRS and CDR2 YFSETQ.

This chain's CDR3 is CAIRGIAGEETQYF. The CDR3 coding sequence is TGTGCCATCAGAGGTATAGCGGGGGAGGAGACCCAGTACTTC. This sequence joins TRBV10-3 and TRBJ2-5; 9 bases map to TRBD2. V gave up 6 bases and J gave up 5 bases; unmatched junction bases: 7. Germline CDR1 and CDR2: ENHRY and SYGVKD. This CDR3 comprises 14 residues.

A few counts support this clonotype. This may arise from a read error, as a much more abundant clone is one base away. V is TRBV6-5 and J is TRBJ2-7; D is perhaps TRBD2 (5 bases). The V gene's germline CDR1 is MNHEY and CDR2 SVGAGI. The V end lost 4 bases, the J end lost 2 bases, and 18 bases lay between the germline ends. The length of the CDR3 is 16 residues. The CDR3: CASSCSKAARTYEQYF. The DNA of the CDR3 is TGTGCCAGCAGTTGCTCGAAAGCGGCCCGAACCTACGAGCAGTACTTC.

This clonotype has a count of ten or more. CDR3: CSARTGWDNEQYF. The CDR3 DNA sequence: TGCAGTGCTAGGACAGGGTGGGACAACGAGCAGTACTTC. V is TRBV20-1 and J is TRBJ2-7; 7 bases are a match to TRBD1. V gave up 3 bases and J gave up 5 bases; unmatched junction bases: 7. The CDR3 contains 13 residues. Germline V gene data show CDR1 as DFQATT and CDR2 as SNEGSKA (reference sequence).

This clonotype turned up a few times. The gene calls are TRBV12-3 or TRBV12-4 and TRBJ1-1; 8 nucleotides match TRBD1. The J segment lost 4 bases and the V segment lost 5 bases, leaving 6 bases of the junction unmatched. There are 14 residues in the CDR3. CDR3 coding DNA: TGTGCCAGCAGTAACACCGGGACAGGCACTGAAGCTTTCTTT. Translating it yields CASSNTGTGTEAFF.

This clonotype was detected ten times or more. The chain's CDR3 is CASSQTGAGNTIYF. The CDR3 coding sequence is TGTGCCAGCAGCCAGACAGGGGCTGGAAACACCATATATTTT. The chain carries TRBV14 and TRBJ1-3; the match to TRBD1 covers 8 bases. Losses at the gene ends were 3 bases for V and 2 bases for J; bases not matched to a gene: 0. The CDR3 covers 14 residues. Germline assignment: CDR1 SGHDN and CDR2 FVKESK.

The rearrangement links TRBV4-3 to TRBJ1-1; no definite D call. Trimming cost V 3 bases and J 1 base, with 9 bases left between them. This CDR3 has 14 amino acids. Germline-derived CDR1 and CDR2 are LGHNA and YSLEER. This chain's CDR3 is CASSQEYRNTEAFF. DNA for the CDR3: TGCGCCAGCAGCCAGGAATACAGGAACACTGAAGCTTTCTTT.

This clonotype was counted between two and nine times. CDR3 bases: TGCGCCAGCAGCTTCACAGCGGGAGTCGATGAGCAGTTCTTC. Translating it yields CASSFTAGVDEQFF. The chain is built from TRBV5-1 and TRBJ2-1; TRBD2 matches 8 bases. CDR1 and CDR2 from the germline V gene are SGHRS and YFSETQ. The CDR3 runs 14 residues. The V and J ends lost 2 bases and 8 bases, in that order; junction bases with no gene match: 6.

This clonotype showed up many times. This chain uses TRBV6-1 with TRBJ2-2, with D possibly TRBD1 on 8 matching bases. This CDR3 region has 17 residues. The germline CDR1 and CDR2 sequences are MNHNS and SASEGT. V lost 7 bases and J 0 bases, leaving 18 bases between the germline ends. The CDR3 region has the DNA TGTGCCAGCACTGGACAGGGAGGGTTCGCGAACACCGGGGAGCTGTTTTTT. Protein product: CASTGQGGFANTGELFF.